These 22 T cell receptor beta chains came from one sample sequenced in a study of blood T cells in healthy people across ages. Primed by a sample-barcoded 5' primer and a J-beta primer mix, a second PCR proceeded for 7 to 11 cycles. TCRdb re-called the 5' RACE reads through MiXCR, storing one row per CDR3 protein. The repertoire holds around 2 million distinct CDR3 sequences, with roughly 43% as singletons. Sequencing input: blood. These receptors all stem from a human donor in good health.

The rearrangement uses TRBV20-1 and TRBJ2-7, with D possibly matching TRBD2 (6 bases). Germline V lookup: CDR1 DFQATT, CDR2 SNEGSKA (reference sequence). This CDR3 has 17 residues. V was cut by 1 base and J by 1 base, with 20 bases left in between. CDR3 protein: CSARGELTGLGSYEQYF. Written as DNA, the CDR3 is TGCAGTGCTAGAGGTGAACTTACGGGACTTGGGTCCTACGAGCAGTACTTC.

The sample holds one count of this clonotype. CDR3 bases: TGTGCCAGCAGACCGGGCCCCAGCTCACCCCTCCACTTT. Amino acid sequence: CASRPGPSSPLHF. This chain connects TRBV12-3 or TRBV12-4 to TRBJ1-6; D not resolved. Deletions cut 6 bases from V and 10 bases from J, with 13 bases between. CDR3 length: 13 residues.

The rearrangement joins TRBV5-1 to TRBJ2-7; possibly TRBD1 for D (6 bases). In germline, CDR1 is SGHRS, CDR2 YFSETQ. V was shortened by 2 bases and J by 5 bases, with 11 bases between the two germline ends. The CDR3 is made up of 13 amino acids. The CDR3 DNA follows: TGCGCCAGCAGCTTTTTGGGGGCCGACGAGCAGTACTTC. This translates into CASSFLGADEQYF.

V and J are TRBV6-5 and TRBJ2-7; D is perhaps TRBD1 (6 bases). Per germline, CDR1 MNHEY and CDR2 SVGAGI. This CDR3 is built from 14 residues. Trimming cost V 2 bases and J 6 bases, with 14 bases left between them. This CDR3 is CASSYDWTVGEQYF. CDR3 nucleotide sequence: TGTGCCAGCAGTTACGATTGGACAGTTGGCGAGCAGTACTTC.

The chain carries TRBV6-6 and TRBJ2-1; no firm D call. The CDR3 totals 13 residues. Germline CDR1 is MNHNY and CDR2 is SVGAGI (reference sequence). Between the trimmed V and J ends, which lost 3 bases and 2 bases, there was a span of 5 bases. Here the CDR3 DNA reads TGTGCCAGCAGTTATGAGACCTACAATGAGCAGTTCTTC. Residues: CASSYETYNEQFF.

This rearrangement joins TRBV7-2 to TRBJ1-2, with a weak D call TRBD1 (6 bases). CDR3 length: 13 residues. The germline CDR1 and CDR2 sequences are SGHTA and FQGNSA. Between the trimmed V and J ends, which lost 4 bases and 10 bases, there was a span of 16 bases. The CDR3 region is CASSSQGPVTYTF. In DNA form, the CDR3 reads TGTGCCAGCAGCTCACAGGGCCCCGTGACCTACACCTTC.

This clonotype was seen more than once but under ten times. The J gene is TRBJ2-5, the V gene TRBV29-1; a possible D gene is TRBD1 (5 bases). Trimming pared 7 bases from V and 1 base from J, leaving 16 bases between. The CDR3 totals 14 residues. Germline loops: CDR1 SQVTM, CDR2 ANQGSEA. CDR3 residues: CSDLRQMPQETQYF. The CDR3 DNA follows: TGCAGCGACCTTCGACAGATGCCCCAAGAGACCCAGTACTTC.

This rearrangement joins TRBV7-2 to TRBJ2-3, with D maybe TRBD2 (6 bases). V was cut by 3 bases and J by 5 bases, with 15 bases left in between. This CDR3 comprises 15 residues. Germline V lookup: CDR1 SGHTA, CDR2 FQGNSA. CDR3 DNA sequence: TGTGCCAGCAGCTTCGATGGAACGGGGGTAGATACGCAGTATTTT. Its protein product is CASSFDGTGVDTQYF. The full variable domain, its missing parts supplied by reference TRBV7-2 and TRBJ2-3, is GAGVSQSPSNKVTEKGKDVELRCDPISGHTALYWYRQSLGQGLEFLIYFQGNSAPDKSGLPSDRFSAERTGGSVSTLTIQRTQQEDSAVYLCASSFDGTGVDTQYFGPGTRLTVL.

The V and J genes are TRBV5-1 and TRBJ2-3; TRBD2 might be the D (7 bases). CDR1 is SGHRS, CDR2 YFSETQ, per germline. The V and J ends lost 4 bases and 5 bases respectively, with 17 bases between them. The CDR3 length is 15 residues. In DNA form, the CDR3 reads TGCGCCAGCAGCCTGGGGGGGCCCCAGGGAGATACGCAGTATTTT. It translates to CASSLGGPQGDTQYF.

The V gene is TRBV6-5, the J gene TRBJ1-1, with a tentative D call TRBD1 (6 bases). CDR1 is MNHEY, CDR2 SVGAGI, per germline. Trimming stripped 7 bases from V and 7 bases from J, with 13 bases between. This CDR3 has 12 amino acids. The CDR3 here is CASTRGVGEAFF. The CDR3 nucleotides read TGTGCCAGCACGAGGGGGGTTGGTGAAGCTTTCTTT.

The CDR3 here is CASSQNKNTEAFF. Written as DNA, the CDR3 is TGTGCCAGCAGCCAAAACAAGAACACTGAAGCTTTCTTT. This chain links TRBV3-1 with TRBJ1-1; D unclear. The CDR3 has 13 amino acids. With 2 bases removed from V and 1 base from J, the gap between germline ends came to 5 bases. CDR1 is LGHDT, CDR2 YNNKEL, per germline (reference sequence).

CDR3 region: CASTTGDVSTEAFF. CDR3 in DNA: TGCGCCAGCACCACGGGGGACGTATCTACTGAAGCTTTCTTT. The V gene is TRBV5-1, the J gene TRBJ1-1, with D perhaps TRBD1 (5 bases). The germline CDR1 and CDR2 sequences are SGHRS and YFSETQ. Deletions cut 6 bases from V and 5 bases from J, with 17 bases between. The CDR3 extends over 14 amino acids.

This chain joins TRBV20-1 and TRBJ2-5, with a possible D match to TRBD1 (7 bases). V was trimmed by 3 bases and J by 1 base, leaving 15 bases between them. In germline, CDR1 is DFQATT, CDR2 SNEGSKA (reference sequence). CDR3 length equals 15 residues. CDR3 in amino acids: CSASYRGGFQETQYF. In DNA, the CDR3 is TGCAGTGCTAGCTACAGGGGAGGTTTCCAAGAGACCCAGTACTTC.

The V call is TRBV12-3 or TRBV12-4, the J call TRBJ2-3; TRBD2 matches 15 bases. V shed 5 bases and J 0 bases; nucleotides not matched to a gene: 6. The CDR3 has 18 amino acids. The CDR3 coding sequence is TGTGCCAGCAGTATCGGACTAGCGGGGGGGTTAAGCACAGATACGCAGTATTTT. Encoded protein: CASSIGLAGGLSTDTQYF.

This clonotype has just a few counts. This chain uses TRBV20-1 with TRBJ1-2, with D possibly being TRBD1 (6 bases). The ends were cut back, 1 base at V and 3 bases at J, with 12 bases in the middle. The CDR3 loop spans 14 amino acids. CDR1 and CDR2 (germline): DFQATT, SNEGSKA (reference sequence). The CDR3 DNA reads TGCAGTGCTAGAGGTCGGGGGGCCGACTATGGCTACACCTTC. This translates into CSARGRGADYGYTF.

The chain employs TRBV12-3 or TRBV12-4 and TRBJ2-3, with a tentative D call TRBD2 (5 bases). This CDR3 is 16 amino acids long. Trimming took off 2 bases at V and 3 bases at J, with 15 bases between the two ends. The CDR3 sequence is CASSLTLPGFTDTQYF. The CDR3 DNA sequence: TGTGCCAGCAGTTTAACCCTCCCGGGATTTACAGATACGCAGTATTTT.

The CDR3 bases are TGTGCCAGCAGCTCAACACGTACAGGGCAAGCTTTCTTT. The encoded protein is CASSSTRTGQAFF. The genes are TRBV7-9 and TRBJ1-1; the D gene is possibly TRBD1 (6 bases). The CDR3 has 13 residues. V lost 4 bases, J lost 9 bases, and 15 bases lay in between. Looked up from germline, CDR1 is SEHNR and CDR2 is FQNEAQ (reference sequence).

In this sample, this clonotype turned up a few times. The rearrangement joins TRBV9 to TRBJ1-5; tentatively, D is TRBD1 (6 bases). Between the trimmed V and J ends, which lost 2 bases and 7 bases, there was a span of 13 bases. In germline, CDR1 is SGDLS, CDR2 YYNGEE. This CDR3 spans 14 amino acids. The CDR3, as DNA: TGTGCCAGCAGCGTGGGACACACAACCCAGCCCCAGCATTTT. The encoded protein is CASSVGHTTQPQHF.

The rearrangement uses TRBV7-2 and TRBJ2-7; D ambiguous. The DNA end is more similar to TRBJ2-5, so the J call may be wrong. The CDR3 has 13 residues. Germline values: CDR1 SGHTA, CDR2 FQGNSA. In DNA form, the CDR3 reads TGTGCCAGCAGCTCAAAGGGTGGGGAGACCCAGTACTTC. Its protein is CASSSKGGETQYF.

In DNA form, the CDR3 reads TGTGCCAGCAGCTTGGGGAGGGATCTCTACAATGAGCAGTTCTTC. Protein: CASSLGRDLYNEQFF. This chain uses TRBV11-1 with TRBJ2-1; 7 nucleotides match TRBD2. With 3 bases clipped from V and 3 bases from J, the junction kept 5 bases outside the gene matches. Germline-derived CDR1 and CDR2 are SGHAT and FQDESV (reference sequence). CDR3 size: 15 residues.

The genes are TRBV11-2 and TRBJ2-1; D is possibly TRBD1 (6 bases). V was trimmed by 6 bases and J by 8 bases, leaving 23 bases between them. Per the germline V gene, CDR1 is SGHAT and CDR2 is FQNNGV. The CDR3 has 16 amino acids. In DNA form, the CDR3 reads TGTGCCAGCAGTCCCTCGGTTATTGGGGGCCCCGATGAGCAGTTCTTC. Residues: CASSPSVIGGPDEQFF.

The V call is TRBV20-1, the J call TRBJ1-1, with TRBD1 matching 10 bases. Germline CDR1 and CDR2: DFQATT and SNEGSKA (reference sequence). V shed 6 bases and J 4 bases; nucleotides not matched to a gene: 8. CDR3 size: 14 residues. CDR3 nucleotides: TGCAGTGCAAGCCCGGACAGGGGGTTCACTGAAGCTTTCTTT. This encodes CSASPDRGFTEAFF.